This T cell receptor (beta chain) was recorded in a study of metastatic and nonmetastatic thyroid tumors. This clone counts as medium-sized (0.01 to 0.1%). Authors' data handling: What underpinned the distant-metastasis classifier for papillary thyroid cancer was the set of CDR3 differences across clinicopathological groups. TCRdb re-called the PCR reads through MiXCR. TCRdb, not the authors, supplied the V and J calls. The repertoire consists of over 10,000 clones, with roughly 28% occurring once and the leading ten covering approximately 12%. Thyroid surgery took place with no prior treatment in any patient. The TCR originated in a female donor with papillary thyroid cancer or a benign thyroid nodule (not recorded which). Some clones in this sample may be carry-over from other donors' samples. The specimen was tumor tissue.

The CDR3 DNA reads as TGTGCCAGCAGTCACCCCGCCGGGAGCTCCTATAATTCACCCCTCCACTTT. It is translated as CASSHPAGSSYNSPLHF. The genes are TRBV6-1 and TRBJ1-6, with D hard to call. Germline V gene lookup returns CDR1 MNHNS and CDR2 SASEGT. The length of the CDR3 is 17 residues. Trimming removed 5 bases from V and 0 bases from J, with 14 bases in between.